The 27 T cell receptor beta chains below all came from one sample that was sequenced in a study of patients and donors after allogeneic stem cell transplantation. TCRdb re-called the RT-PCR reads with MiXCR, one entry per CDR3 protein. The table has approximately 410,000 distinct CDR3 sequences, 16% seen once; the top ten hold 7.2%. The sequencing input was blood, either unsorted or a sorted T cell fraction (not recorded which). All receptors come from a human donor who was either an allogeneic HSCT recipient or a stem cell or donor lymphocyte infusion donor (not recorded which). It is not recorded whose cells these are; they may come from a transplant donor.

The J gene is TRBJ2-1, the V gene TRBV11-2; TRBD2 might be the D (5 bases). The V end lost 6 bases, the J end lost 7 bases, and 16 bases lay between the germline ends. The CDR3 runs to 14 residues. Germline V gene lookup returns CDR1 SGHAT and CDR2 FQNNGV. For the CDR3, the DNA is TGTGCCAGCAGTCCTGAAGCGGTGGGGAATGAGCAGTTCTTC. This codes for CASSPEAVGNEQFF.

The CDR3 reads CASSVEPNRGLQPQHF. CDR3 bases: TGTGCCAGCAGCGTAGAACCCAACAGGGGGCTTCAGCCCCAGCATTTT. The chain links TRBV9 to TRBJ1-5; TRBD1 matches at 9 bases. CDR1 is SGDLS, CDR2 YYNGEE, per germline. With V trimmed by 0 bases and J by 6 bases, 7 bases remained unmatched. The CDR3 totals 16 residues.

This clonotype was counted only a few times. The chain's CDR3 is CASSLAGFGYEQYF. The CDR3 nucleotides read TGTGCCAGCAGTTTGGCAGGATTTGGCTACGAGCAGTACTTC. The chain uses TRBV6-5 and TRBJ2-7; D not certain. The CDR3 is 14 amino acids. Deletions cut 4 bases from V and 3 bases from J, with 13 bases between. The germline V gene encodes CDR1 MNHEY and CDR2 SVGAGI.

This clonotype was observed at least ten times. The chain carries TRBV20-1 and TRBJ2-7; 16 bases are a match to TRBD2. The CDR3 consists of 15 residues. Trimming at V came to 6 bases and at J to 7 bases, leaving 9 bases not matched to a gene. Per germline, CDR1 DFQATT and CDR2 SNEGSKA (reference sequence). The CDR3 DNA follows: TGCAGTGCCGACCGGGGGACTAGCGGGGGGGGTGAGCAGTACTTC. Translating it yields CSADRGTSGGGEQYF.

Only a few counts were recorded for this clonotype. The junction departs from the called germline gene at one end, perhaps through a read error. The CDR3 nucleotides are TGTGCTAGCAGCTTAGACTCGAGGAATGAGCAGTTCTTC. Its translation is CASSLDSRNEQFF. This chain uses TRBV7-7 with TRBJ2-1; D gene uncertain. This CDR3 spans 13 amino acids. Germline CDR1 and CDR2: SSHAT and FNYEAQ (reference sequence).

V and J are TRBV2 and TRBJ2-7, with 8 bases lining up with TRBD2. Germline V gene data show CDR1 as SNHLY and CDR2 as FYNNEI. The CDR3 consists of 16 residues. The V gene end was trimmed by 1 base and the J gene end by 0 bases; junction bases not matched to a gene: 5. This chain's CDR3 is CASSEGLAGHSYEQYF. For the CDR3, the DNA is TGTGCCAGCAGTGAAGGGCTAGCGGGTCACTCCTACGAGCAGTACTTC.

The J gene is TRBJ2-1, the V gene TRBV11-3; 9 bases agree with TRBD2. Germline assignment: CDR1 SGHNT and CDR2 YENEEA. The CDR3 is 15 residues long. V was clipped by 2 bases and J by 9 bases; unmatched bases: 8. The CDR3 DNA follows: TGTGCCAGCAGCTTAATGCGGGGGGGCCAGGGTGAGCAGTTCTTC. Protein product: CASSLMRGGQGEQFF.

This clonotype was seen only a few times. J is TRBJ2-3 and V is TRBV30; a possible D gene is TRBD2 (6 bases). The CDR3 length is 13 residues. V shed 4 bases and J shed 1 base, with 9 bases lying between them. Germline loops: CDR1 GTSNPN, CDR2 SVGIG (reference sequence). This CDR3 reads CAWNQRGTDTQYF. The DNA of the CDR3 is TGTGCCTGGAACCAGCGGGGCACAGATACGCAGTATTTT.

This clonotype was counted a few times. The CDR3 sequence is CASSLGGLGRNTQYF. The DNA for the CDR3 is TGTGCCAGCAGCTTGGGGGGCCTGGGGAGGAATACGCAGTATTTT. This rearrangement joins TRBV5-6 to TRBJ2-3; maybe TRBD2 (6 bases). CDR1 SGHDT and CDR2 YYEEEE come from the germline V gene. There are 15 residues in the CDR3. V gave up 0 bases and J gave up 7 bases, with 15 bases separating them.

V and J are TRBV5-1 and TRBJ2-7; TRBD2 matches at 9 bases. The V segment lost 4 bases and the J segment 1 base; nucleotides outside the gene matches: 15. Germline V gives CDR1 SGHRS, CDR2 YFSETQ. The CDR3 is made up of 18 amino acids. The CDR3 DNA is TGCGCCAGCAGCCCGCACCCTAGCGGGGCGGGAGGTTCCTACGAGCAGTACTTC. It translates to CASSPHPSGAGGSYEQYF.

The chain has TRBV27 and TRBJ1-4, with a possible D match to TRBD1 (6 bases). The CDR3 covers 14 residues. Trimming removed 6 bases at V and 8 bases at J, with 16 bases between. Germline V lookup: CDR1 MNHEY, CDR2 SMNVEV (reference sequence). The CDR3 region is CASSPGTRTEKLFF. CDR3 coding DNA: TGTGCCAGCAGCCCGGGGACAAGAACAGAAAAACTGTTTTTT. Together with reference TRBV27 and TRBJ1-4, the CDR3 gives the full variable domain: EAQVTQNPRYLITVTGKKLTVTCSQNMNHEYMSWYRQDPGLGLRQIYYSMNVEVTDKGDVPEGYKVSRKEKRNFPLILESPSPNQTSLYFCASSPGTRTEKLFFGSGTQLSVL.

This clonotype was picked up many times. The chain has TRBV29-1 and TRBJ1-1, with 7 nucleotides matching TRBD1. Per the germline V gene, CDR1 is SQVTM and CDR2 is ANQGSEA. The CDR3 spans 14 residues. V trimming: 7 bases; J trimming: 4 bases; junction bases outside the gene matches: 12. CDR3 nucleotides: TGCAGCGGACTTCCGACAGGGAGGATCACTGAAGCTTTCTTT. Residues: CSGLPTGRITEAFF.

This rearrangement joins TRBV29-1 to TRBJ2-1; D is perhaps TRBD2 (6 bases). Germline CDR1 and CDR2: SQVTM and ANQGSEA. Deletions cut 5 bases from V and 9 bases from J, with 14 bases between. The CDR3 has 12 residues. The CDR3 spells CSVLRLGGEQFF. The CDR3, as DNA: TGCAGCGTTCTCAGGCTGGGGGGTGAGCAGTTCTTC.

V is TRBV29-1 and J is TRBJ1-3; D perhaps matches TRBD1 (5 bases). The CDR3 is 13 amino acids. V was pared by 6 bases and J by 4 bases, with 13 bases between. The germline V gene encodes CDR1 SQVTM and CDR2 ANQGSEA. The CDR3 nucleotides are TGCAGCGTCCTCACAGGCGCCGGAAACACCATATATTTT. It yields the protein CSVLTGAGNTIYF.

This clonotype turned up a few times. The chain joins TRBV6-1 to TRBJ2-2; TRBD1 might be the D (6 bases). This CDR3 has 14 residues. The V gene's germline CDR1 is MNHNS and CDR2 SASEGT. V was clipped by 6 bases and J by 3 bases, with 11 bases between them. CDR3 coding DNA: TGTGCCAGCAGCCGTCGGACAGACACCGGGGAGCTGTTTTTT. This codes for CASSRRTDTGELFF.

The V gene is TRBV18, the J gene TRBJ2-1; D not certain. Trimming pared 2 bases from V and 6 bases from J, leaving 20 bases between. The CDR3 contains 17 residues. Per the germline V gene, CDR1 is KGHSH and CDR2 is LQKENI. CDR3 nucleotides: TGTGCCAGCTCACCAAGTTTTCGTCTCCTTGGGTCCAATGAGCAGTTCTTC. The encoded protein is CASSPSFRLLGSNEQFF.

The J gene is TRBJ1-1, the V gene TRBV29-1; TRBD1 agrees at 8 bases. The CDR3 length is 13 residues. After removal of 6 bases from V and 4 bases from J, the junction contained 7 bases not matched to a gene. Germline CDR1 is SQVTM and CDR2 is ANQGSEA. The CDR3 DNA reads as TGCAGCGTCCTCCGGGACAGGCGCACTGAAGCTTTCTTT. It encodes CSVLRDRRTEAFF.

This clonotype showed up just a few times. The V gene is TRBV2, the J gene TRBJ2-3; TRBD1 matches at 7 bases. V dropped 5 bases and J dropped 0; count of bases not matched to a gene: 14. The CDR3 totals 18 residues. Germline V gene data show CDR1 as SNHLY and CDR2 as FYNNEI. The CDR3 nucleotides read TGTGCCAGCAGTCCCGGACAGGTACCCGTATCTAGCACAGATACGCAGTATTTT. Amino acids: CASSPGQVPVSSTDTQYF.

This clonotype was recorded at least ten times. An end of the junction differs from the germline gene, which may be a read error. The V gene is TRBV12-3 or TRBV12-4, the J gene TRBJ2-2; D is possibly TRBD2 (5 bases). This CDR3 region has 10 residues. CDR3 sequence (DNA): TGTGCCAGCGGGTGGACGGACTCAGTTTTT. Amino acid sequence: CASGWTDSVF.

The CDR3 loop reads CASSPYRGRIGGELFF. Here the CDR3 DNA reads TGCGCCAGCAGCCCCTACAGGGGGCGAATTGGAGGGGAGCTGTTTTTT. The rearrangement uses TRBV5-1 and TRBJ2-2; 9 nucleotides agree with TRBD1. Germline lookup yields CDR1 SGHRS and CDR2 YFSETQ. The CDR3 has 16 residues. Trimming removed 4 bases from V and 8 bases from J; junction bases left unmatched: 12.

A few counts support this clonotype. This chain uses TRBV5-1 with TRBJ1-2; 8 bases match TRBD1. V shed 7 bases and J 8 bases; nucleotides not matched to a gene: 13. The CDR3 contains 14 residues. Germline CDR1 reads SGHRS; CDR2 reads YFSETQ. Written as DNA, the CDR3 is TGCGCCAGCGCAGAGACAGGGGTACGGGGAGGCTACACCTTC. Its translation is CASAETGVRGGYTF.

In this sample, this clonotype turned up many times. The chain joins TRBV18 to TRBJ2-1; maybe TRBD2 (6 bases). V was cut by 5 bases and J by 2 bases, with 7 bases left in between. In germline, CDR1 is KGHSH, CDR2 LQKENI. The CDR3 totals 13 residues. DNA for the CDR3: TGTGCCAGCTCAACTAGCCCCTACAATGAGCAGTTCTTC. Its protein is CASSTSPYNEQFF.

This chain links TRBV20-1 with TRBJ2-7, with TRBD1 as a possible D gene (5 bases). This CDR3 has 13 residues. V gave up 5 bases and J gave up 0 bases, with 11 bases separating them. The germline V gene has CDR1 DFQATT and CDR2 SNEGSKA (reference sequence). The chain's CDR3 is CSAPRVSSYEQYF. CDR3 DNA sequence: TGCAGTGCTCCCAGGGTCAGCTCCTACGAGCAGTACTTC.

The chain employs TRBV6-5 and TRBJ2-1; D tentatively fits TRBD1 or TRBD2 (6 bases each). CDR3 length: 14 residues. Germline-derived CDR1 and CDR2 are MNHEY and SVGAGI. V dropped 1 base and J dropped 5 bases, with 9 bases sitting between them. The DNA for the CDR3 is TGTGCCAGCAGTTACTGGGGGGCGGACAATGAGCAGTTCTTC. Its translation: CASSYWGADNEQFF.

The chain links TRBV28 to TRBJ2-3; 10 bases are a match to TRBD2. The V gene's germline CDR1 is MDHEN and CDR2 SYDVKM. The CDR3 spans 16 residues. Trimming took 10 bases from V and 4 from J; bases not matched to a gene: 14. CDR3 sequence (DNA): TGTGCCACCCACCCCCCTAGCGGGAGTAGGGCAGATACGCAGTATTTT. The encoded protein is CATHPPSGSRADTQYF.

This clonotype was detected only a few times. V usage is TRBV12-3 or TRBV12-4 and J usage is TRBJ1-2; D unresolved. This CDR3 is 12 amino acids long. V gave up 3 bases and J gave up 7 bases, with 9 bases separating them. The CDR3 nucleotides read TGTGCCAGCAGTTTTGGTCGGTTTGGCTACACCTTC. Translation: CASSFGRFGYTF.

This clonotype was counted a few times. The J gene is TRBJ2-2, the V gene TRBV2; D may match TRBD1 or TRBD2 (5 bases each). The CDR3 sequence is 15 residues long. CDR1 is SNHLY, CDR2 FYNNEI, per germline. The V end was cut by 2 bases, the J end by 3 bases, with 10 bases between. CDR3 sequence: CASSERGRYTGELFF. CDR3 nucleotide sequence: TGTGCCAGCAGTGAAAGGGGACGCTACACCGGGGAGCTGTTTTTT.